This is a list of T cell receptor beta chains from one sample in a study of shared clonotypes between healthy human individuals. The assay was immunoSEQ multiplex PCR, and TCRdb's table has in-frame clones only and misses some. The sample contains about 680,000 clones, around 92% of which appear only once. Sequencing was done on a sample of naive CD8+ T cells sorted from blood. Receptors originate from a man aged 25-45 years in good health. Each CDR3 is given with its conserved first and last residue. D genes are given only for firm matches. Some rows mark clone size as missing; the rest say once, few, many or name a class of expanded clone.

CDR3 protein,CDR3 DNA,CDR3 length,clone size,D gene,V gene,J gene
CATSRTDTIVAETQYF,TGTGCCACCAGCCGTACGGACACAATTGTGGCAGAGACCCAGTACTTC,16,NA,NA,TRBV15,TRBJ2-5
CASSSRDREGYTF,TGTGCCAGCAGCTCCCGGGACAGGGAAGGCTACACCTTC,13,NA,TRBD1,TRBV7-9,TRBJ1-2
CASSARWVTEAFF,TGTGCCAGCAGTGCCCGTTGGGTTACTGAAGCTTTCTTT,13,NA,NA,TRBV6-5,TRBJ1-1
CASSFGGGTDTQYF,TGTGCCAGCAGCTTCGGCGGGGGCACAGATACGCAGTATTTT,14,NA,NA,TRBV7-9,TRBJ2-3
CSGYTDTQYF,TGCAGTGGATACACAGATACGCAGTATTTT,10,NA,NA,TRBV20-1,TRBJ2-3
CASSQERFWDRAKNEQYF,TGTGCCAGCAGCCAAGAAAGATTCTGGGACAGGGCTAAAAACGAGCAGTACTTC,18,NA,TRBD1,TRBV14,TRBJ2-7
CASSPLGGAGTATDTQYF,TGTGCCAGCAGTCCACTAGGCGGTGCAGGAACCGCCACAGATACGCAGTATTTT,18,NA,NA,TRBV27,TRBJ2-3
CASSDTSGGSTDTQYF,TGTGCCAGCAGCGATACCTCTGGAGGTAGCACAGATACGCAGTATTTT,16,once,NA,TRBV7-9,TRBJ2-3
CASSIYIGGANVLTF,TGTGCCAGCAGTATCTACATTGGTGGGGCCAACGTCCTGACTTTC,15,few,NA,TRBV27,TRBJ2-6
CASSTSDGIREQYF,TGTGCCAGCAGCACATCAGACGGTATACGCGAGCAGTACTTC,14,once,NA,TRBV7-9,TRBJ2-7
CASSTGTSNTGELFF,TGTGCCAGCAGTACCGGGACTTCGAACACCGGGGAGCTGTTTTTT,15,NA,NA,TRBV27,TRBJ2-2
CASSLYQQGGSYNEQFF,TGTGCCAGCAGTTTATACCAACAGGGGGGCTCCTACAATGAGCAGTTCTTC,17,once,TRBD1,TRBV28,TRBJ2-1
CASSEWLAGEAYEQYF,TGTGCCAGCAGTGAGTGGCTAGCGGGAGAGGCCTACGAGCAGTACTTC,16,NA,TRBD2,TRBV2,TRBJ2-7
CASIGWNTEAFF,TGCGCCAGCATAGGCTGGAACACTGAAGCTTTCTTT,12,NA,NA,TRBV10-2,TRBJ1-1
CASSPLAGGYTGELFF,TGTGCCAGCAGCCCACTCGCGGGAGGGTACACCGGGGAGCTGTTTTTT,16,NA,TRBD2,TRBV7-3,TRBJ2-2
CASSYNQNTEAFF,TGTGCCAGCAGTTACAATCAGAACACTGAAGCTTTCTTT,13,NA,NA,TRBV6-6,TRBJ1-1
CASSQIIGTSSYEQYF,TGCGCCAGCAGCCAGATAATCGGGACCAGTTCCTACGAGCAGTACTTC,16,NA,NA,TRBV4-1,TRBJ2-7
CASRGQDSYEQYF,TGCGCCAGCCGGGGACAGGACTCCTACGAGCAGTACTTC,13,NA,TRBD1,TRBV5-1,TRBJ2-7
CASSDLGNEQFF,TGTGCCAGCAGTGACCTCGGCAATGAGCAGTTCTTC,12,NA,NA,TRBV6-4,TRBJ2-1
CASSSRQDGLGTQYF,TGTGCCAGCAGCTCCCGACAGGACGGTTTAGGGACCCAGTACTTC,15,NA,NA,TRBV9,TRBJ2-5
CASSSTRTSGIRETQYF,TGTGCCAGCAGTTCAACTCGGACTAGCGGGATCCGAGAGACCCAGTACTTC,17,NA,TRBD2,TRBV28,TRBJ2-5
CASSGALAGLVNEQFF,TGTGCCAGCAGTGGGGCCCTTGCCGGGTTGGTAAATGAGCAGTTCTTC,16,NA,NA,TRBV6-1,TRBJ2-1
CASSQSGTGRLETQYF,TGTGCCAGCTCACAATCCGGGACAGGGCGGTTGGAGACCCAGTACTTC,16,NA,TRBD1,TRBV18,TRBJ2-5
CASSLSTAVAGTQETQYF,TGTGCCAGCAGTTTATCTACCGCGGTAGCGGGAACGCAAGAGACCCAGTACTTC,18,NA,TRBD2,TRBV27,TRBJ2-5
CASSVDPIDRTAYGYTF,TGCGCCAGCAGCGTCGATCCCATTGACAGGACGGCCTATGGCTACACCTTC,17,NA,NA,TRBV5-1,TRBJ1-2
CSVEERGLAGDEQFF,TGCAGCGTTGAAGAGCGAGGACTAGCGGGAGATGAGCAGTTCTTC,15,NA,TRBD2,TRBV29-1,TRBJ2-1
CASSPHRFGANVLTF,TGTGCCAGTAGTCCCCACAGGTTTGGGGCCAACGTCCTGACTTTC,15,once,NA,TRBV19,TRBJ2-6
CASSQRFSRYEQYF,TGTGCCAGCAGTCAGAGGTTTTCACGATACGAGCAGTACTTC,14,NA,NA,TRBV27,TRBJ2-7
CASSPGVMNTGELFF,TGTGCCAGCAGCCCCGGGGTCATGAACACCGGGGAGCTGTTTTTT,15,NA,NA,TRBV9,TRBJ2-2
CASSSGRGQGGTEAFF,TGTGCCAGCAGTTCGGGGAGGGGACAGGGTGGGACTGAAGCTTTCTTT,16,once,TRBD1,TRBV27,TRBJ1-1
CASSSLLDFQETQYF,TGCGCCAGCAGCTCCTTGCTGGACTTCCAAGAGACCCAGTACTTC,15,once,NA,TRBV5-1,TRBJ2-5
CAISSSDSLYEQYF,TGTGCCATCAGCTCCTCGGACAGCCTTTACGAGCAGTACTTC,14,NA,NA,TRBV10-3,TRBJ2-7
CASSVEGARYGYTF,TGTGCCAGCAGCGTTGAGGGGGCTCGCTATGGCTACACCTTC,14,NA,TRBD1,TRBV9,TRBJ1-2
CSVDSPLPGANVLTF,TGCAGCGTTGACAGCCCCCTTCCTGGGGCCAACGTCCTGACTTTC,15,NA,NA,TRBV29-1,TRBJ2-6